This section outlines one T cell receptor (beta chain) sequence together with its context. This sample is drawn from a study of blood T cell repertoires in COVID-19. Study information: Acute and convalescent COVID-19 specimens originated in the United States, Italy and Spain.

As handled by the study authors: Cell counts per sample came from amplifying reference gene primers. Assay used: immunoSEQ multiplex PCR; TCRdb lists only in-frame clones, some missing. That table is the source of V, J and clone size, and D and trimming were worked out from the DNA. This table has tens of thousands of clones, around 68% appearing once. This CDR3 comprises 17 residues. V lost 5 bases and J lost 4; bases outside the gene matches: 10. The germline CDR1 and CDR2 sequences are SGHVS and FNYEAQ. Material: peripheral blood. The source is a woman aged 70-85 years with acute or convalescent COVID-19. This chain joins TRBV7-6 and TRBJ2-5; TRBD2 matches at 13 bases. CDR3 coding DNA: TGTGCCAGCAGCCCAGTGTTACTAGCGGGGGGGCCAGAGACCCAGTACTTC. The encoded protein is CASSPVLLAGGPETQYF.